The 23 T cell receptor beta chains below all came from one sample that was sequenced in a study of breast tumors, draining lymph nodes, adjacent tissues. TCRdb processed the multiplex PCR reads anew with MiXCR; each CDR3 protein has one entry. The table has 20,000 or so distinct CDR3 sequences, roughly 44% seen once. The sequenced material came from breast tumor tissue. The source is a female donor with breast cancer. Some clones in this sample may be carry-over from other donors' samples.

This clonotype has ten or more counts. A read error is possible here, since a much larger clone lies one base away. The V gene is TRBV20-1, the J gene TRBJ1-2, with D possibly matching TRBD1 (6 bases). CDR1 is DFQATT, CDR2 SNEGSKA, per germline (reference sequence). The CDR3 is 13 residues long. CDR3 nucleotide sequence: TGCAGTGCTAGAATAGGGGGAGGGTATGGCTACGCCTTC. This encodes CSARIGGGYGYAF.

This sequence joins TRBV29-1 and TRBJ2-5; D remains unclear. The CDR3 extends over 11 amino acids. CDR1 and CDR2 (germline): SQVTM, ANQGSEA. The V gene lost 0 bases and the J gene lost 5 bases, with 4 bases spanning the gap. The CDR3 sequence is CSVEDLETQYF. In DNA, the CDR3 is TGCAGCGTTGAAGATCTGGAGACCCAGTACTTC.

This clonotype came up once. The CDR3 region has the DNA TGTGCCAGTAGCCTCGGACAGACTGAAGCTTTCTTT. It translates to CASSLGQTEAFF. The J gene is TRBJ1-1, the V gene TRBV19; possibly TRBD1 for D (6 bases). Germline-derived CDR1 and CDR2 are LNHDA and SQIVND (reference sequence). V shed 6 bases and J shed 5 bases, with 10 bases lying between them. The CDR3 contains 12 residues. The full variable domain, its missing parts supplied by reference TRBV19 and TRBJ1-1, is DGGITQSPKYLFRKEGQNVTLSCEQNLNHDAMYWYRQDPGQGLRLIYYSQIVNDFQKGDIAEGYSVSREKKESFPLTVTSAQKNPTAFYLCASSLGQTEAFFGQGTRLTVV.

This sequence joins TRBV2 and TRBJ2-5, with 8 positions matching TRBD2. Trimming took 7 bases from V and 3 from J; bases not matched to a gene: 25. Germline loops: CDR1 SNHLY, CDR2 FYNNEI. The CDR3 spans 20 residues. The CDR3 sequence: CASNQSPGTSYEREKETQYF. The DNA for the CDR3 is TGTGCCAGCAACCAATCCCCCGGGACTAGTTACGAGCGGGAGAAAGAGACCCAGTACTTC.

Here the CDR3 reads CASFGLADGDTQYF. The CDR3 DNA is TGTGCCAGCTTCGGACTAGCGGACGGAGATACGCAGTATTTT. The chain combines TRBV6-1 with TRBJ2-3; TRBD2 aligns across 10 bases. The CDR3 is 14 amino acids. Looked up from germline, CDR1 is MNHNS and CDR2 is SASEGT. V lost 8 bases and J lost 5; bases outside the gene matches: 7.

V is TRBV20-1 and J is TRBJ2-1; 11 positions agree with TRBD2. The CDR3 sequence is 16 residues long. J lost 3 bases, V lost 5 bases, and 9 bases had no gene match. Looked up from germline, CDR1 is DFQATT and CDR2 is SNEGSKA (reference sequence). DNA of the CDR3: TGCAGTGCTCTAGCCCCTAGCGGGGGGTACTACAATGAGCAGTTCTTC. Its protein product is CSALAPSGGYYNEQFF.

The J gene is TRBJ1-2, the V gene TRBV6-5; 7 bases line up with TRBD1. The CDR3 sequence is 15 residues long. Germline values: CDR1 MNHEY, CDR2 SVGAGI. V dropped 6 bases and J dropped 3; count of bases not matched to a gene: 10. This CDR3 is CASRPLPQGDYGYTF. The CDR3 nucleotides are TGTGCCAGCAGACCCCTTCCCCAGGGGGACTATGGCTACACCTTC.

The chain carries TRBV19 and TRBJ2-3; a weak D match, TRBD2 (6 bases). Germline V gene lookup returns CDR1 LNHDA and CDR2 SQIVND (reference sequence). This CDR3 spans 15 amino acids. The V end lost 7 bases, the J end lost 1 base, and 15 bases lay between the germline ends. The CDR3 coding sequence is TGTGCCAGTAATACCGGGGCTAGCGGCACAGATACGCAGTATTTT. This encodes CASNTGASGTDTQYF.

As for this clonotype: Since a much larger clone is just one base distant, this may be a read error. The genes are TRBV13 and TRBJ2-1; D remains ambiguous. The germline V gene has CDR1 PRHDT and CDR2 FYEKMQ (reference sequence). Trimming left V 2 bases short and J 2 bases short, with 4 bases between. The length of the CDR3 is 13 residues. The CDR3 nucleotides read TGTGCCAGCAGCTTACCAGCCTACAATGAGCAGTTCTTC. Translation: CASSLPAYNEQFF. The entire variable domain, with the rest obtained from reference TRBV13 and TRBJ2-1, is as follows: AAGVIQSPRHLIKEKRETATLKCYPIPRHDTVYWYQQGPGQDPQFLISFYEKMQSDKGSIPDRFSAQQFSDYHSELNMSSLELGDSALYFCASSLPAYNEQFFGPGTRLTVL.

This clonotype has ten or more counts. The chain's CDR3 is CASSLGTGTNRGYTF. The CDR3 DNA reads TGTGCCAGCAGCCTGGGGACAGGGACTAATCGTGGCTACACCTTC. The chain joins TRBV5-6 to TRBJ1-2; 9 nucleotides line up with TRBD1. The CDR3 has 15 amino acids. V shed 4 bases, J shed 7 bases, and the junction held 11 bases outside the gene matches. Germline-derived CDR1 and CDR2 are SGHDT and YYEEEE.

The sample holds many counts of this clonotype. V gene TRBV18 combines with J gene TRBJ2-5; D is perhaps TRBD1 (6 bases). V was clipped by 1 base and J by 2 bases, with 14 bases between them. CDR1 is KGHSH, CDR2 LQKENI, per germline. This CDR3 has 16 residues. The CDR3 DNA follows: TGTGCCAGCTCACCACTTCTCACAGGGCTACAAGAGACCCAGTACTTC. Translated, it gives CASSPLLTGLQETQYF.

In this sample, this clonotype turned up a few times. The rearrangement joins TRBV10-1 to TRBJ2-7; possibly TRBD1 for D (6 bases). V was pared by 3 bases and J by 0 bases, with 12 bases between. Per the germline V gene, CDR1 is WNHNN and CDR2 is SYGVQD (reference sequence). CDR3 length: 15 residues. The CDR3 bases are TGCGCCAGCAGTGAAGGACAGAGAGGCTCCTACGAGCAGTACTTC. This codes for CASSEGQRGSYEQYF.

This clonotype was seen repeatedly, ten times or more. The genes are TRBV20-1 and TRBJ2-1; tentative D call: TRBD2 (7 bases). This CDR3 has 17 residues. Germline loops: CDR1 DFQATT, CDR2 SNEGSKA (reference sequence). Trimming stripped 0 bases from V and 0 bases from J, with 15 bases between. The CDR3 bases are TGCAGTGCTAGAGATAGGGGGGGCGCCAGCTCCTACAATGAGCAGTTCTTC. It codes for CSARDRGGASSYNEQFF.

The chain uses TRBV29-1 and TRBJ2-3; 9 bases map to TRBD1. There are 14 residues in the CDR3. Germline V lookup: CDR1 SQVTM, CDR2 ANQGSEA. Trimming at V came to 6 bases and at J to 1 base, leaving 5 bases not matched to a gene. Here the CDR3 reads CSVRDRVGTDTQYF. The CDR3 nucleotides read TGCAGCGTGAGGGACAGGGTGGGCACAGATACGCAGTATTTT.

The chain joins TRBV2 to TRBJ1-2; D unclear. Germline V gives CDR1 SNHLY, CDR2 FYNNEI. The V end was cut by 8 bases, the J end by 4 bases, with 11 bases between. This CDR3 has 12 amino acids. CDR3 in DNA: TGTGCCAGCGTGGGAGGGTTCTATGGCTACACCTTC. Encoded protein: CASVGGFYGYTF. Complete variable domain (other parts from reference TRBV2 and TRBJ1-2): EPEVTQTPSHQVTQMGQEVILRCVPISNHLYFYWYRQILGQKVEFLVSFYNNEISEKSEIFDDQFSVERPDGSNFTLKIRSTKLEDSAMYFCASVGGFYGYTFGSGTRLTVV.

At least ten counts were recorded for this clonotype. CDR3 bases: TGTGCCAGCACCAAAGGGGGGAGCTCCTACGAGCAGTACTTC. Its translation is CASTKGGSSYEQYF. This chain connects TRBV6-2 or TRBV6-3 to TRBJ2-7, with D possibly called TRBD1 or TRBD2 (6 bases each). The germline gives CDR1 MNHEY, CDR2 SVGEGT. Trimming cost V 7 bases and J 0 bases, with 13 bases left between them. The CDR3 covers 14 residues.

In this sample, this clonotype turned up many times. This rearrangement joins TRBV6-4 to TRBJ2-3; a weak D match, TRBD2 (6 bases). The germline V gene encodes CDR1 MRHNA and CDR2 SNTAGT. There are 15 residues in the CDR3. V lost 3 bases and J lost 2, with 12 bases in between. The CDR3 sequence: CASSDLADSTDTQYF. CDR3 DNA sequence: TGTGCCAGCAGTGATTTAGCGGACTCCACAGATACGCAGTATTTT.

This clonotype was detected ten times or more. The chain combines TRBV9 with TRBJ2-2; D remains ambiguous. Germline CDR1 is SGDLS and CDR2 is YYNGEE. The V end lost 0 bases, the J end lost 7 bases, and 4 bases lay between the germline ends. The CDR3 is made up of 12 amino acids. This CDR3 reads CASSVAGGELFF. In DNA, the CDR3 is TGTGCCAGCAGCGTAGCTGGCGGGGAGCTGTTTTTT.

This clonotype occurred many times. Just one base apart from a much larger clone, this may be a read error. The CDR3 spells CSATDRGVETLFF. As DNA, the CDR3 is TGCAGTGCTACGGACAGGGGAGTTGAAACACTGTTTTTT. This chain joins TRBV20-1 and TRBJ1-4; 9 bases are shared with TRBD1. Looked up from germline, CDR1 is DFQATT and CDR2 is SNEGSKA (reference sequence). This CDR3 has 13 residues.

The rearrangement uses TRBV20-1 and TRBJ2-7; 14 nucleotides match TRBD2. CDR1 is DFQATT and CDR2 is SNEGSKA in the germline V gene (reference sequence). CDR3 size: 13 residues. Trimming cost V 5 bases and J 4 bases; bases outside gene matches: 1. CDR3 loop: CSARTSGRYEQYF. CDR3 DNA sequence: TGCAGTGCTCGGACTAGCGGGAGGTACGAGCAGTACTTC.

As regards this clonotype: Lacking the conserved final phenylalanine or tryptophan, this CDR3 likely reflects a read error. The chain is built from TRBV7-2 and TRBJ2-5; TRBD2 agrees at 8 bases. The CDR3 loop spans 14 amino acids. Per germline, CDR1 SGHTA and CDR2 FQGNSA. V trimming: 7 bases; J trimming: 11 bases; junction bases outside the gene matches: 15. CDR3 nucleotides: TGTGCCAGCACCCAAAGCGGAGCGGGAGTTCGTCAGTACCTC. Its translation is CASTQSGAGVRQYL.

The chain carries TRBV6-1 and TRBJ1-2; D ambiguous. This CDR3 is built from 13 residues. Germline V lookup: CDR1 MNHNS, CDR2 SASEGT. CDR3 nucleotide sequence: TGTGTCACCAACCGGGAAATTTTCGGCGGCTACACCTTC. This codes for CVTNREIFGGYTF.

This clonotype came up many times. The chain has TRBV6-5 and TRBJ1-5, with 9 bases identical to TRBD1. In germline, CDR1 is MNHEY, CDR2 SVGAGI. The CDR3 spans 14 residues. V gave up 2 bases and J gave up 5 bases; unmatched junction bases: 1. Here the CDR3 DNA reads TGTGCCAGCAGTTACAGGACAGGGGATCAGCCCCAGCATTTT. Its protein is CASSYRTGDQPQHF.